Detailed here is one T cell receptor beta chain. Its antigen is undetermined. The sample belongs to a study of cytomegalovirus exposure and HLA in healthy donors. On the study more broadly: A subsequent analysis reported that the 120 validation repertoires were produced on the same platform that had also been used for the roughly 670 first-cohort repertoires.

The validation cohort, a group of over a hundred subjects, included the donors and was separate from the roughly 700-subject first cohort. General observations from the study: In vitro assays verified that a few CMV-associated chains recognized CMV antigens specifically. The study designated 160 or so TCR beta chains cytomegalovirus-associated.

Data came from immunoSEQ multiplex PCR; TCRdb stores just in-frame clones and leaves some out. The sample yields 150,000 to 200,000 clones, under 90% seen once. The V and J ends lost 0 bases and 2 bases respectively, with 8 bases between them. CDR1 is SGHNT and CDR2 is YENEEA in the germline V gene. The CDR3 covers 14 residues. The sequencing sample was made of PBMCs. The chain uses TRBV11-3 and TRBJ2-7; no definite D call. This TCR was recovered from a man between 18 and 35 years old in good health and CMV-seropositive. CDR3 coding DNA: TGTGCCAGCAGCTTAGAACAGAATACCTACGAGCAGTACTTC. Translated, it gives CASSLEQNTYEQYF.